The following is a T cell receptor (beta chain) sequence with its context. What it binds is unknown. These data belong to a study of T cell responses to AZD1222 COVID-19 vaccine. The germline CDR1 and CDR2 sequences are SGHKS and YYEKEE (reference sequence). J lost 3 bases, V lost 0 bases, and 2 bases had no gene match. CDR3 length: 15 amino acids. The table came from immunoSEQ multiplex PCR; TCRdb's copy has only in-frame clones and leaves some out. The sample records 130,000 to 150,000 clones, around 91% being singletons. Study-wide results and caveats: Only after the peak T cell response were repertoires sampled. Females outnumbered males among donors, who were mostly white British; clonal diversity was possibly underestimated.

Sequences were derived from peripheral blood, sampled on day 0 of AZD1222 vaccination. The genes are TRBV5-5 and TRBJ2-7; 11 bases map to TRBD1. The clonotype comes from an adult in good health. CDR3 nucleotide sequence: TGTGCCAGCAGCTTGGAGGGGACAGGGGGCTACGAGCAGTACTTC. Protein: CASSLEGTGGYEQYF.